This TCR beta chain was retrieved from a study of T cell responses to AZD1222 COVID-19 vaccine. Findings of the study overall: Repertoire collection took place solely once the T cell response had peaked.

TCRdb keeps only in-frame clones here, not all; method: immunoSEQ multiplex PCR. The table lists about 160,000 clones, roughly 90% of them singletons, with approximately 4.5% in the top ten. Doses given second, at about 4 or about 12 weeks, were pooled. This clone occurred once. Its matching antigen is unknown. This CDR3 has 14 residues. The germline CDR1 and CDR2 sequences are SEHNR and FQNEAQ (reference sequence). Trimming took off 5 bases at V and 4 bases at J, with 14 bases between the two ends. V gene TRBV7-9 combines with J gene TRBJ1-2; a possible D gene is TRBD1 (6 bases). The TCR comes from an adult who received the AZD1222 COVID-19 vaccine. The sample in question was peripheral blood, obtained 28 days after the second AZD1222 dose. CDR3 DNA sequence: TGTGCCAGCAGCCCAACGGAGGGGGGCTATGGCTACACCTTC. Translated, it gives CASSPTEGGYGYTF.